The 18 T cell receptor beta chains presented below share a single source sample, sequenced in a study of OX40 agonist ivuxolimab in advanced cancers. Library creation used the immunoSEQ multiplex PCR assay. TCRdb obtained this table from immuneACCESS and retained in-frame rearrangements with V and J assigned. These tables miss some clones; where compared with another copy, unresolved V genes account for less than half of the shortfall, and the remainder is unexplained. Present in this sample are 20,000 to 25,000 clones, about 83% of which were seen just once. The top ten constitute about 8.9% of the sample. The sequences come from CD4+ or CD8+ T cells sorted from blood, collected in a trial of the OX40 agonist ivuxolimab. These receptors all come from an adult with an advanced solid tumor such as melanoma, head and neck, liver or kidney cancer.

With respect to this clone: A read error may account for a junction end that differs from germline. V gene TRBV20-1 combines with J gene TRBJ2-5; possible D gene TRBD2, 5 bases. The CDR3 runs to 10 residues. Germline V gives CDR1 DFQATT, CDR2 SNEGSKA (reference sequence). The CDR3 here is CSAGEETQHF. The CDR3 nucleotides are TGCAGTGCGGGAGAAGAGACCCAGCACTTC.

This chain links TRBV10-3 with TRBJ1-1; D is possibly TRBD1 (6 bases). Germline CDR1 ENHRY, CDR2 SYGVKD. The CDR3 has 14 amino acids. Trimming removed 7 bases from V and 1 base from J, with 13 bases in between. The CDR3 region has the DNA TGTGCCATCAACTACCGGGACACGAACACTGAAGCTTTCTTT. It is translated as CAINYRDTNTEAFF.

About this clone: Different DNA sequences within this sample yield the same CDR3. V and J are TRBV6-5 and TRBJ1-1; D is perhaps TRBD1 (6 bases). CDR1 and CDR2 from the germline V gene are MNHEY and SVGAGI. This CDR3 is 14 amino acids long. The V end lost 2 bases, the J end lost 1 base, and 8 bases lay between the germline ends. CDR3 sequence (DNA): TGTGCCAGCAGTTACGTACAGGGGAACACTGAAGCTTTCTTT. Its protein is CASSYVQGNTEAFF.

The chain couples TRBV6-5 to TRBJ1-6; D might be TRBD1 (5 bases). The V gene's germline CDR1 is MNHEY and CDR2 SVGAGI. This CDR3 has 13 amino acids. Trimming left V 8 bases short and J 7 bases short, with 12 bases between. In DNA form, the CDR3 reads TGTGCCAGCGGCCAGCACAGGAATTCACCCCTCCACTTT. It specifies CASGQHRNSPLHF.

The chain links TRBV10-3 to TRBJ1-1, with D maybe TRBD1 (6 bases). Trimming took 4 bases from V and 2 from J, leaving 14 bases between them. The CDR3 sequence is 15 residues long. Germline-derived CDR1 and CDR2 are ENHRY and SYGVKD. The CDR3 sequence: CAISVAQGINTEAFF. The CDR3 bases are TGTGCCATCAGTGTTGCACAGGGAATTAACACTGAAGCTTTCTTT.

The chain recombines TRBV9 with TRBJ1-2; the D gene is possibly TRBD1 (5 bases). CDR1 is SGDLS, CDR2 YYNGEE, per germline. The ends were cut back, 5 bases at V and 0 bases at J, with 20 bases in the middle. CDR3 length: 17 amino acids. The chain's CDR3 is CASRQVAAGGTNYGYTF. The CDR3 bases are TGTGCCAGCAGACAAGTCGCGGCGGGGGGGACTAACTATGGCTACACCTTC. Variable domain in full (rest from reference TRBV9 and TRBJ1-2): DSGVTQTPKHLITATGQRVTLRCSPRSGDLSVYWYQQSLDQGLQFLIQYYNGEERAKGNILERFSAQQFPDLHSELNLSSLELGDSALYFCASRQVAAGGTNYGYTFGSGTRLTVV.

This clone showed up just once. The chain links TRBV4-1 to TRBJ1-4; 7 nucleotides align to TRBD1. Germline-derived CDR1 and CDR2 are MGHRA and YSYEKL. There are 15 residues in the CDR3. Trimming took 3 bases from V and 3 from J; bases not matched to a gene: 4. The CDR3 DNA sequence: TGCGCCAGCAGCCACGCCGGGACAGCTAATGAAAAACTGTTTTTT. This gives the protein CASSHAGTANEKLFF.

This clone turned up a few times. The gene calls are TRBV6-4 and TRBJ2-1; 12 bases line up with TRBD2. The trim removed 3 bases at V and 5 bases at J, leaving 2 bases unmatched. Germline assignment: CDR1 MRHNA and CDR2 SNTAGT. This CDR3 spans 15 amino acids. The chain's CDR3 is CASSELAGGNNEQFF. DNA for the CDR3: TGTGCCAGCAGTGAACTAGCGGGGGGAAACAATGAGCAGTTCTTC.

The gene calls are TRBV5-1 and TRBJ2-5, with 8 nucleotides matching TRBD1. CDR1 and CDR2 from the germline V gene are SGHRS and YFSETQ. This CDR3 has 15 amino acids. Unmatched junction bases numbered 7, after V lost 2 bases and J lost 4 bases. CDR3 nucleotide sequence: TGCGCCAGCAGCTTATCGACAGGGGATGGAGAGACCCAGTACTTC. Translating it yields CASSLSTGDGETQYF.

V usage is TRBV5-5 and J usage is TRBJ2-7, with D possibly being TRBD1 (6 bases). Germline-derived CDR1 and CDR2 are SGHKS and YYEKEE (reference sequence). V was clipped by 6 bases and J by 7 bases, with 23 bases between them. The CDR3 extends over 15 amino acids. In DNA form, the CDR3 reads TGTGCCAGCACCCTACCCGGGACATCACTACGGGAGCAGTACTTC. Its translation: CASTLPGTSLREQYF. Together with reference TRBV5-5 and TRBJ2-7, the CDR3 gives the full variable domain: DAGVTQSPTHLIKTRGQQVTLRCSPISGHKSVSWYQQVLGQGPQFIFQYYEKEERGRGNFPDRFSARQFPNYSSELNVNALLLGDSALYLCASTLPGTSLREQYFGPGTRLTVT.

The genes are TRBV5-6 and TRBJ2-1, with D perhaps TRBD1 or TRBD2 (6 bases each). This CDR3 region has 15 residues. V was cut by 0 bases and J by 1 base, with 8 bases left in between. Germline V gene lookup returns CDR1 SGHDT and CDR2 YYEEEE. The CDR3 is CASSLGGGSYNEQFF. The DNA for the CDR3 is TGTGCCAGCAGCTTGGGAGGGGGGTCCTACAATGAGCAGTTCTTC.

This chain uses TRBV7-9 with TRBJ1-6; 7 nucleotides match TRBD1. V was clipped by 5 bases and J by 6 bases; unmatched bases: 7. Germline lookup yields CDR1 SEHNR and CDR2 FQNEAQ (reference sequence). The CDR3 is made up of 15 amino acids. For the CDR3, the DNA is TGTGCCAGCAGCCCCCTCGGGGACAGTAATTCACCCCTCCACTTT. Translating gives CASSPLGDSNSPLHF.

The chain couples TRBV7-9 to TRBJ2-2; the match to TRBD1 covers 7 bases. Trimming cost V 5 bases and J 2 bases; bases outside gene matches: 8. This CDR3 is 16 amino acids long. CDR1 and CDR2 from the germline V gene are SEHNR and FQNEAQ (reference sequence). DNA for the CDR3: TGTGCCAGCAGCCCAGGGGGATGGGTAAACACCGGGGAGCTGTTTTTT. Translated: CASSPGGWVNTGELFF.

This sequence joins TRBV5-1 and TRBJ1-2; D gene unclear. Trimming took 3 bases from V and 3 from J, leaving 12 bases between them. The V gene's germline CDR1 is SGHRS and CDR2 YFSETQ. CDR3 length: 14 amino acids. In DNA form, the CDR3 reads TGCGCCAGCAGCTCTGTGGTTTTTGACTATGGCTACACCTTC. Its protein product is CASSSVVFDYGYTF.

The V and J genes are TRBV2 and TRBJ2-3; TRBD2 aligns across 10 bases. Germline V gene lookup returns CDR1 SNHLY and CDR2 FYNNEI. The CDR3 runs to 15 residues. V lost 8 bases to trimming and J lost 5 bases; unmatched junction nucleotides: 10. Here the CDR3 reads CASPLYSGGIDTQYF. The CDR3, as DNA: TGTGCCAGCCCTCTATATAGCGGGGGGATAGATACGCAGTATTTT.

The chain employs TRBV4-3 and TRBJ1-2; no definite D call. The CDR3 is made up of 13 amino acids. CDR1 is LGHNA and CDR2 is YSLEER in the germline V gene. V gave up 1 base and J gave up 6 bases, with 9 bases separating them. The CDR3 sequence is CASSQVNGDGYTF. The CDR3, as DNA: TGCGCCAGCAGCCAAGTTAACGGTGATGGCTACACCTTC.

This clone came up a few times. The rearrangement links TRBV2 to TRBJ1-1; no firm D call. Trimming removed 9 bases from V and 6 bases from J, with 17 bases in between. CDR1 SNHLY and CDR2 FYNNEI come from the germline V gene. This CDR3 contains 13 residues. CDR3 bases: TGTGCCAGGACCGAGGCGCAAAGGGCTGAAGCTTTCTTT. Its protein is CARTEAQRAEAFF.

V gene TRBV14 combines with J gene TRBJ2-7, with D tentatively TRBD2 (7 bases). The germline V gene encodes CDR1 SGHDN and CDR2 FVKESK. The ends were cut back, 3 bases at V and 7 bases at J, with 10 bases in the middle. The CDR3 totals 12 residues. The CDR3 here is CASSQGGREQYF. The CDR3 DNA reads TGTGCCAGCAGCCAGGGGGGGCGGGAGCAGTACTTC.